This T cell receptor (beta chain) was documented in a study of tumor-infiltrating lymphocytes in primary liver carcinoma. It was from about 19-30 mg of unsorted bulk tissue that RNA and DNA were co-extracted. Patients underwent surgical resection for primary liver carcinoma. Comment on this clonotype: One base away lies a much larger clone, so this may be a sequencing read error.

This CDR3 has 15 amino acids. Germline V lookup: CDR1 MGHDK, CDR2 SYGVNS. The researchers produced TCR beta cDNA from approximately 540 ng total RNA with a constant-region primer. ARM-PCR, slightly modified, supplied the TCR beta libraries through three nested multiplex PCR rounds. In the first two PCR rounds, TRBV1-TRBV30 forward primers were paired with a C-beta reverse primer, and each round lasted about 10 cycles. TCRdb re-analysed the multiplex PCR reads in MiXCR, keeping a single row per CDR3 protein. Of roughly 30,000 distinct CDR3 sequences listed, roughly two thirds are singletons. This receptor was identified in a woman younger than 45 with primary liver carcinoma and hepatitis B virus infection. Source material: liver tumor tissue from sampling region 3. The subset is: tumor region T3, left-lateral pole. V usage is TRBV25-1 and J usage is TRBJ2-1, with D perhaps given as TRBD1 or TRBD2 (5 bases each). CDR3 region: CASSDGAPGKDEQSF. The CDR3 DNA sequence: TGTGCCAGCAGTGACGGGGCCCCTGGGAAGGATGAGCAGTCCTTC.